This passage covers 22 T cell receptor beta chains from one sample sequenced in a study of cytomegalovirus exposure and HLA in healthy donors. PCR used 60 Vbeta primers and 13 Jbeta primers. Sequencing used immunoSEQ multiplex PCR; TCRdb keeps in-frame clones, though not all of them. The table shows about 220,000 clones, with approximately 82% occurring only once. Sequencing used PBMCs. The receptor set was obtained from a man aged 18 to 30 in good health and CMV-seronegative.

The chain combines TRBV5-5 with TRBJ2-7; D might be TRBD1 (6 bases). CDR1 is SGHKS, CDR2 YYEKEE, per germline (reference sequence). The CDR3 has 14 residues. The ends were cut back, 0 bases at V and 3 bases at J, with 10 bases in the middle. The CDR3 loop is CASSLVNRDYEQYF. The CDR3 DNA reads as TGTGCCAGCAGCTTGGTCAACAGGGACTACGAGCAGTACTTC.

The CDR3 DNA reads as TGTGCCACCAGCAGAGGCACAGAAGAAGCTTTCTTT. Its translation is CATSRGTEEAFF. This chain joins TRBV15 and TRBJ1-1; D remains unclear. Germline V gene data show CDR1 as LNHNV and CDR2 as YYDKDF (reference sequence). V gave up 1 base and J gave up 8 bases, with 8 bases separating them. The CDR3 runs 12 residues.

The V call is TRBV10-3, the J call TRBJ1-5; the D is unclear. The germline CDR1 and CDR2 sequences are ENHRY and SYGVKD. There are 13 residues in the CDR3. Trimming pared 8 bases from V and 0 bases from J, leaving 8 bases between. The CDR3 sequence: CAIGDYSNQPQHF. The CDR3 DNA reads TGTGCCATCGGAGATTATAGCAATCAGCCCCAGCATTTT.

This chain joins TRBV12-5 and TRBJ2-5; TRBD2 agrees at 8 bases. There are 14 residues in the CDR3. Germline V gene sequence: CDR1 LGHNT, CDR2 FRNRAP. Germline trimming cut 3 bases from V and 4 bases from J; bases unmatched to any gene: 4. The CDR3, as DNA: TGTGCTAGTGGTTTTGGGACTAGGCCAGAGACCCAGTACTTC. This gives the protein CASGFGTRPETQYF.

V and J are TRBV7-9 and TRBJ2-7; 12 nucleotides line up with TRBD2. CDR3 length: 16 amino acids. V dropped 5 bases and J dropped 6; count of bases not matched to a gene: 11. Germline loops: CDR1 SEHNR, CDR2 FQNEAQ (reference sequence). The DNA of the CDR3 is TGTGCCAGCAGCCAACGACTAGCGGGAGATGTGACCGAGCAGTACTTC. Translated: CASSQRLAGDVTEQYF.

This chain joins TRBV19 and TRBJ1-1, with D possibly matching TRBD1 (6 bases). The CDR3 covers 14 residues. Germline lookup yields CDR1 LNHDA and CDR2 SQIVND (reference sequence). Trimming removed 2 bases from V and 8 bases from J, with 15 bases in between. The CDR3 spells CASSITGRSVEAFF. DNA for the CDR3: TGTGCCAGTAGTATAACAGGGCGGTCGGTAGAAGCTTTCTTT.

The J gene is TRBJ1-5, the V gene TRBV28; possibly TRBD1 for D (6 bases). V was cut by 6 bases and J by 11 bases, with 23 bases left in between. This CDR3 region has 15 residues. Looked up from germline, CDR1 is MDHEN and CDR2 is SYDVKM. In nucleotides, the CDR3 is TGTGCCAGCAGCCAAGGGGTGTGGGGGCCACTGACCCAGCATTTT. It translates to CASSQGVWGPLTQHF.

In this sample, this clone turned up a few times. This sequence joins TRBV7-6 and TRBJ2-3; 11 bases map to TRBD1. The junction had 15 bases not matched to a gene; V was cut back by 5 bases and J by 11 bases. CDR1 and CDR2 from the germline V gene are SGHVS and FNYEAQ. The CDR3 has 16 residues. This chain's CDR3 is CASSQLGGTGGSMQYF. CDR3 sequence (DNA): TGTGCCAGCAGCCAATTGGGAGGGACAGGGGGGAGTATGCAGTATTTT. The full variable domain, completed using reference TRBV7-6 and TRBJ2-3, is GAGVSQSPRYKVTKRGQDVALRCDPISGHVSLYWYRQALGQGPEFLTYFNYEAQQDKSGLPNDRFSAERPEGSISTLTIQRTEQRDSAMYRCASSQLGGTGGSMQYFGPGTRLTVL.

The genes are TRBV7-6 and TRBJ1-2; 7 bases match TRBD1. V gave up 5 bases and J gave up 1 base; unmatched junction bases: 7. The length of the CDR3 is 15 residues. The germline CDR1 and CDR2 sequences are SGHVS and FNYEAQ. The CDR3 nucleotides are TGTGCCAGCAGCCCGGGGACAGATCTTAACTATGGCTACACCTTC. Translating it yields CASSPGTDLNYGYTF.

This clone was observed once. A junction boundary mismatches the germline segment, possibly from a read error. This chain uses TRBV7-9 with TRBJ2-7; possibly TRBD1 for D (6 bases). CDR3 length: 14 residues. Germline loops: CDR1 SEHNR, CDR2 FQNEAQ (reference sequence). The CDR3 loop is CSSSPPSKQGEQYF. The CDR3 coding sequence is TGTTCCAGCAGCCCTCCATCCAAACAGGGCGAGCAGTACTTC.

This clone has a handful of counts. The J gene is TRBJ1-1, the V gene TRBV29-1; no clear D. The germline V gene has CDR1 SQVTM and CDR2 ANQGSEA. The ends were cut back, 3 bases at V and 11 bases at J, with 19 bases in the middle. The CDR3 extends over 13 amino acids. The CDR3 nucleotides read TGCAGCGTTGACCCGTCCATCGGTAGTACGGCTTTCTTT. Translating it yields CSVDPSIGSTAFF. The full variable domain, completed using reference TRBV29-1 and TRBJ1-1, is SAVISQKPSRDICQRGTSLTIQCQVDSQVTMMFWYRQQPGQSLTLIATANQGSEATYESGFVIDKFPISRPNLTFSTLTVSNMSPEDSSIYLCSVDPSIGSTAFFGQGTRLTVV.

V gene TRBV5-1 combines with J gene TRBJ1-1; D uncertain. This CDR3 comprises 14 residues. V lost 0 bases, J lost 1 base, and 7 bases lay in between. The germline CDR1 and CDR2 sequences are SGHRS and YFSETQ. Here the CDR3 DNA reads TGCGCCAGCAGCTTGGCCTCTCCGAACACTGAAGCTTTCTTT. Its protein is CASSLASPNTEAFF.

This clone was seen a handful of times. V gene TRBV27 combines with J gene TRBJ2-1, with D possibly being TRBD2 (6 bases). Between the trimmed V and J ends, which lost 5 bases and 7 bases, there was a span of 15 bases. Looked up from germline, CDR1 is MNHEY and CDR2 is SMNVEV (reference sequence). CDR3 size: 14 residues. CDR3 protein: CASSPKTSWNEQFF. The DNA of the CDR3 is TGTGCCAGCAGTCCTAAGACTAGTTGGAATGAGCAGTTCTTC.

The rearrangement joins TRBV4-1 to TRBJ2-1; 9 bases are a match to TRBD2. Germline values: CDR1 MGHRA, CDR2 YSYEKL. Trimming cost V 4 bases and J 6 bases; bases outside gene matches: 10. The CDR3 extends over 16 amino acids. CDR3 sequence: CASSPSPLAGSNEQFF. DNA of the CDR3: TGCGCCAGCAGCCCTAGTCCGCTAGCGGGATCCAATGAGCAGTTCTTC.

This chain links TRBV5-1 with TRBJ1-4, with 8 bases identical to TRBD1. There are 15 residues in the CDR3. V was pared by 3 bases and J by 7 bases, with 8 bases of the junction left unmatched. Germline loops: CDR1 SGHRS, CDR2 YFSETQ. The CDR3 is CASSSTTGESEKLFF. The CDR3 region has the DNA TGCGCCAGCAGCTCAACGACAGGGGAAAGTGAAAAACTGTTTTTT.

The J gene is TRBJ1-5, the V gene TRBV6-1; D is unclear. Germline assignment: CDR1 MNHNS and CDR2 SASEGT. This CDR3 is built from 14 residues. V was shortened by 10 bases and J by 4 bases, with 17 bases between the two germline ends. DNA for the CDR3: TGTGCCACCGCAGGAGGCTATGAGAATCAGCCCCAGCATTTT. Encoded protein: CATAGGYENQPQHF.

Here the CDR3 DNA reads TGTGCCAGCACCCTCGGGACTAGCGGGAGGGCCAGAGAGACCCAGTACTTC. It is translated as CASTLGTSGRARETQYF. The chain links TRBV7-9 to TRBJ2-5; 16 positions match TRBD2. V was clipped by 7 bases and J by 4 bases; unmatched bases: 9. This CDR3 comprises 17 residues. The germline gives CDR1 SEHNR, CDR2 FQNEAQ (reference sequence).

The chain employs TRBV7-9 and TRBJ1-1; no clear D gene. CDR1 is SEHNR and CDR2 is FQNEAQ in the germline V gene (reference sequence). This CDR3 is 12 amino acids long. The V and J ends lost 4 bases and 3 bases respectively, with 6 bases between them. The chain's CDR3 is CASSSSHTEAFF. CDR3 nucleotides: TGTGCCAGCAGCTCCTCCCACACTGAAGCTTTCTTT.

This chain links TRBV5-8 with TRBJ2-3; 7 nucleotides line up with TRBD1. V lost 3 bases to trimming and J lost 1 base; unmatched junction nucleotides: 2. Germline CDR1 and CDR2: SGHTS and YDEGEE. The CDR3 is made up of 14 amino acids. The CDR3 DNA sequence: TGTGCCAGCAGCTCGGGACAGCGCACAGATACGCAGTATTTT. This sequence encodes CASSSGQRTDTQYF.

V gene TRBV30 combines with J gene TRBJ2-7; TRBD1 agrees at 10 bases. The V gene's germline CDR1 is GTSNPN and CDR2 SVGIG (reference sequence). With V trimmed by 3 bases and J by 3 bases, 8 bases remained unmatched. CDR3 length equals 15 residues. CDR3 in amino acids: CAWSSPRTGGYEQYF. In DNA form, the CDR3 reads TGTGCCTGGAGCTCGCCGCGGACAGGGGGCTACGAGCAGTACTTC.

This chain links TRBV6-5 with TRBJ1-1, with 7 bases that match TRBD1. The CDR3 has 15 amino acids. The V and J ends lost 6 bases and 4 bases, in that order; junction bases with no gene match: 11. CDR1 MNHEY and CDR2 SVGAGI come from the germline V gene. The CDR3 loop is CASSLNRGTGTEAFF. The CDR3 bases are TGTGCCAGCAGCCTAAACAGGGGCACGGGCACTGAAGCTTTCTTT.

This clone has only a few counts. The CDR3 DNA reads TGTGCCAGCAGTGATTACTACAATGAGCAGTTCTTC. Translation gives CASSDYYNEQFF. The chain couples TRBV25-1 to TRBJ2-1, with unresolved D. The CDR3 has 12 amino acids. Germline V CDR1 and CDR2: MGHDK, SYGVNS. The ends were cut back, 3 bases at V and 3 bases at J, with 3 bases in the middle.